The present entry profiles one TCR beta chain with its context. The target antigen is unknown. The data derive from a study of T cells expressing NK-cell markers. Whole-study context: Underlying the TCR beta repertoires were sorted CD3+CD56+NKG2C+, CD3+CD56+NKG2C- and CD3+CD56-NKG2C+ T cells. Whole-study findings and limits: 1.0-7.0% of CD8+ T cells in about six donors belonged to dominant NKG2C+ clonotypes.

Libraries used 5'RACE template switching adding universal primer site and UMIs. TCRdb reprocessed the 5' RACE reads and stores each CDR3 protein as one record, lacking DNA. Its listing shows 350,000 to 500,000 distinct CDR3 sequences. CDR3 size: 16 residues. Germline V gene data show CDR1 as DFQATT and CDR2 as SNEGSKA (reference sequence). The sequenced sample consisted of blood T cells: a sorted CD56 or NKG2C T cell subset, CD4+ or CD8+ T cells, or bulk PBMC T cells (not recorded which). The chain recombines TRBV20-1 with TRBJ2-4; the D call of TRBD1 rests on TCRdb alone, since no DNA is present to check it. This receptor was taken from a woman aged 18-70 years in good health. The CDR3 reads CSARDPGTNAKNIQYF.